This T cell receptor (beta chain) was captured by sequencing in a study of T cell repertoires in cytomegalovirus infection. Study summary: The authors relied on CMV epitopes, both recently identified HLA-C-restricted and well-studied HLA-B-restricted.

Germline CDR1 MNHEY, CDR2 SMNVEV (reference sequence). The junction had 5 bases not matched to a gene; V was cut back by 5 bases and J by 4 bases. The length of the CDR3 is 14 residues. TCRdb re-called the reads through MiXCR, storing one row per CDR3 protein. The table has 900,000 to 950,000 distinct CDR3 sequences, roughly 31% seen once. Study-wide findings and caveats: Clonotype analysis showed dominance of the ex vivo response by HLA-C-restricted CMV-specific TCR beta clonotypes.

Note on this clonotype: Antigen specificity is unknown.

The specimen comprised cultured CD8+ T cells from PBMCs, sampled from culture after CMV antigen stimulation. The receptor was isolated from a human donor in good health (CMV status not recorded). Some clones in this sample may be carry-over from other donors' samples. This chain links TRBV27 with TRBJ2-3; TRBD1 matches at 8 bases. CDR3 coding DNA: TGTGCCAGCAGTAGCAGGGGGCTAGCAGATACGCAGTATTTT. This codes for CASSSRGLADTQYF.